This TCR beta chain is from a study of Ad26.COV2.S vaccination and SARS-CoV-2 variants. Study in general: COV1001, an Ad26.COV2.S trial, supplied this vaccine-arm donor. The study, taken as a whole, reports: Analyses of TCR breadth and depth may have underestimated total T cell responses. Breadth, reportedly substantial, characterized the spike-specific CD8+ and CD4+ T cell responses after vaccination.

Treatment noted: 15 to 20 received Ad26.COV2.S at low or high dose, single or two shots; about 5 received placebo; per-sample allocation not given. Material that was analyzed had been drawn on day 63 after the first vaccine or placebo injection. In Boston, the donor was an adult between 18-55 years of age. Data came from immunoSEQ multiplex PCR; TCRdb stores just in-frame clones and leaves some out. The sample yields roughly 500,000 clones, 89% seen once. CDR3 size: 15 residues. Germline loops: CDR1 SEHNR, CDR2 FQNEAQ (reference sequence). Germline trimming cut 5 bases from V and 3 bases from J; bases unmatched to any gene: 5. Turning to this clone: No antigen is known for it.

Sequenced here: peripheral blood, sampled in a trial of Ad26.COV2.S vaccine versus placebo. V usage is TRBV7-9 and J usage is TRBJ2-3; 10 bases map to TRBD1. This TCR was sampled from a person aged 18-60 years who received the Ad26.COV2.S COVID-19 vaccine or a placebo. The CDR3 here is CASSPDRGQTDTQYF. In DNA, the CDR3 is TGTGCCAGCAGCCCCGACAGGGGGCAGACAGATACGCAGTATTTT.